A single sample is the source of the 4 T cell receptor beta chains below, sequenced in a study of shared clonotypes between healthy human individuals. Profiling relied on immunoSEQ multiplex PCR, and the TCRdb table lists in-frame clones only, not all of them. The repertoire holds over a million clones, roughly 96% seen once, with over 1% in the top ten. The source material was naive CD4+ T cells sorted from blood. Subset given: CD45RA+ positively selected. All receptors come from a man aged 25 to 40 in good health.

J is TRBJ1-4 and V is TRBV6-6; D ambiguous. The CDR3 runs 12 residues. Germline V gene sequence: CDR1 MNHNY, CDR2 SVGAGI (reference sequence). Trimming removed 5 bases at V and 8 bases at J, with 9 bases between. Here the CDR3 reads CASSPAREKLFF. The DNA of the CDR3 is TGTGCCAGCAGTCCTGCCCGGGAAAAACTGTTTTTT.

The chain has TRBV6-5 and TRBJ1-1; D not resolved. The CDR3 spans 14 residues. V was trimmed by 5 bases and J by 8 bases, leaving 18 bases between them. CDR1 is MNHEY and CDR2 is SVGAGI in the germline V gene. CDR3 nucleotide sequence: TGTGCCAGCAGTCCTATGGTTGCAACCCCCGAAGCTTTCTTT. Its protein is CASSPMVATPEAFF.

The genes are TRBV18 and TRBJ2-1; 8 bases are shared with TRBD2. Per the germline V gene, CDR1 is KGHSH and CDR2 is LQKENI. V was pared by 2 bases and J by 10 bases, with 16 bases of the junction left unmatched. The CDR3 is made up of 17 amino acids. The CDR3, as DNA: TGTGCCAGCTCACCAATACTGAAAAGGGCTAGCGGGCAAGAGCAGTTCTTC. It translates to CASSPILKRASGQEQFF.

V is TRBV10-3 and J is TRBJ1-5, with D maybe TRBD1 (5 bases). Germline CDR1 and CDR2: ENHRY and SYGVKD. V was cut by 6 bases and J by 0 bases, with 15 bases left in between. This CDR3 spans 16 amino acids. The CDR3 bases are TGTGCCATCAGCCAGACAGAGGGGTATAGCAATCAGCCCCAGCATTTT. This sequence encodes CAISQTEGYSNQPQHF.